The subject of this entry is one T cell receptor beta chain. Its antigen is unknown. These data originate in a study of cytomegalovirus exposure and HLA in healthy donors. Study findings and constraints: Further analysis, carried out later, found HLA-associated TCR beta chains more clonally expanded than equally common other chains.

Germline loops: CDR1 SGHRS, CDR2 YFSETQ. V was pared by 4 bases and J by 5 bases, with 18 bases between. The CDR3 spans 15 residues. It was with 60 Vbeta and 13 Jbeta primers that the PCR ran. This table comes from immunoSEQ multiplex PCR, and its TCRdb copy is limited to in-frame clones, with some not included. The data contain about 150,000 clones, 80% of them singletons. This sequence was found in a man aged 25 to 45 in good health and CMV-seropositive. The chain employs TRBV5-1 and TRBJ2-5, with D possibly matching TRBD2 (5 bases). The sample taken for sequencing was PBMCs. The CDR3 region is CASSHPDRGSETQYF. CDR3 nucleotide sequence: TGCGCCAGCAGCCACCCGGACCGGGGATCGGAGACCCAGTACTTC.